The 5 T cell receptor beta chains below all came from one sample that was sequenced in a study of blood T cell repertoires in COVID-19. Generated by immunoSEQ multiplex PCR, the TCRdb table keeps only in-frame clones and is missing some. The sample consists of around 81,000 clones, roughly 86% of them appearing once. The sample was peripheral blood. These TCRs come from an older man with acute or convalescent COVID-19.

V and J are TRBV5-1 and TRBJ2-5; a weak D match, TRBD2 (7 bases). Germline CDR1 and CDR2: SGHRS and YFSETQ. V lost 5 bases and J lost 1, with 18 bases in between. CDR3 length: 16 residues. CDR3: CASRIRGAYSQETQYF. CDR3 DNA: TGCGCCAGCAGGATCCGGGGGGCCTACTCCCAAGAGACCCAGTACTTC.

J is TRBJ2-7 and V is TRBV4-3; 7 positions agree with TRBD1. CDR1 is LGHNA and CDR2 is YSLEER in the germline V gene. J was trimmed by 1 base and V by 4 bases; bases with no gene match: 4. The CDR3 length is 14 residues. CDR3 sequence: CASSLRQGSYEQYF. The CDR3 DNA reads as TGCGCCAGCAGCCTTAGACAGGGTTCCTACGAGCAGTACTTC.

The V call is TRBV12-3 or TRBV12-4, the J call TRBJ1-2; D unresolved. The CDR3 contains 12 residues. V was trimmed by 5 bases and J by 3 bases, leaving 7 bases between them. CDR3 in amino acids: CASSETHYGYTF. As DNA, the CDR3 is TGTGCCAGCAGTGAGACACACTATGGCTACACCTTC.

The chain is built from TRBV4-1 and TRBJ1-3; D unclear. Germline-derived CDR1 and CDR2 are MGHRA and YSYEKL. The V gene lost 3 bases and the J gene lost 0 bases, with 9 bases spanning the gap. The CDR3 consists of 15 residues. CDR3 loop: CASSHLSISGNTIYF. CDR3 in DNA: TGCGCCAGCAGCCATTTGTCCATCTCTGGAAACACCATATATTTT.

The count of this clone is one. The chain combines TRBV10-3 with TRBJ1-1; no clear D gene. This CDR3 spans 15 amino acids. The V end was cut by 10 bases, the J end by 1 base, with 19 bases between. Per the germline V gene, CDR1 is ENHRY and CDR2 is SYGVKD. As DNA, the CDR3 is TGTGCCACCAAACCATCGTCGCTACCGAACACTGAAGCTTTCTTT. Protein product: CATKPSSLPNTEAFF.